The 25 T cell receptor beta chains listed next were all sequenced from one sample in a study of follicular helper T cells after annual influenza vaccination. Only in-frame clones appear in the TCRdb table, and some are missing; sequencing was by immunoSEQ multiplex PCR. The top ten clones hold more than 1% of a sample with 5,000 to 6,500 clones, about 82% of them seen once. Regarding time point: 2015-2016 season, pre-vaccination. Sequencing used CXCR5+ CD38- circulating T follicular helper cells from blood, obtained on the day of influenza vaccination. Subset reported: circulating Tfh, non-naive CD4+CXCR5+PD-1+ (ICOS+CD38+ or ICOS-CD38-). The receptor source for this set is an adult who received the influenza vaccine.

This clone showed up just once. CDR3 nucleotides: TGTGCCACCGGTCCCGGGACAGCGCCGGAGACCCAGTACTTC. It yields the protein CATGPGTAPETQYF. The chain couples TRBV15 to TRBJ2-5, with 7 bases that match TRBD1. The CDR3 length is 14 residues. After removal of 8 bases from V and 5 bases from J, the junction contained 11 bases not matched to a gene. Germline V gives CDR1 LNHNV, CDR2 YYDKDF (reference sequence).

The chain carries TRBV27 and TRBJ2-7; tentatively, D is TRBD1 or TRBD2 (7 bases each). The CDR3 sequence is 15 residues long. The ends were cut back, 2 bases at V and 3 bases at J, with 14 bases in the middle. Germline V lookup: CDR1 MNHEY, CDR2 SMNVEV (reference sequence). This chain's CDR3 is CASSLTRGGLYEQYF. The CDR3 DNA reads as TGTGCCAGCAGTTTAACCAGGGGGGGACTCTACGAGCAGTACTTC.

This rearrangement joins TRBV5-1 to TRBJ2-5, with 10 bases matching TRBD2. Trimming at V came to 3 bases and at J to 9 bases, leaving 11 bases not matched to a gene. The CDR3 covers 15 residues. Germline V CDR1 and CDR2: SGHRS, YFSETQ. The CDR3 here is CASSSSSGRMGAQYF. The DNA of the CDR3 is TGCGCCAGCAGCTCTTCTAGCGGGAGAATGGGGGCCCAGTACTTC.

The chain has TRBV4-1 and TRBJ1-5, with D hard to call. V was pared by 0 bases and J by 5 bases, with 5 bases between. This CDR3 spans 13 amino acids. Looked up from germline, CDR1 is MGHRA and CDR2 is YSYEKL. Here the CDR3 reads CASSQDGDQPQHF. CDR3 DNA sequence: TGCGCCAGCAGCCAAGATGGGGATCAGCCCCAGCATTTT.

J is TRBJ2-5 and V is TRBV11-2; D is ambiguous. CDR1 is SGHAT and CDR2 is FQNNGV in the germline V gene. Trimming left V 1 base short and J 7 bases short, with 13 bases between. The CDR3 extends over 14 amino acids. The CDR3 DNA is TGTGCCAGCAGCTTAGGGCCCGAGCTTGTGACCCAGTACTTC. Protein: CASSLGPELVTQYF.

This chain connects TRBV30 to TRBJ2-3, with 7 bases aligning to TRBD2. Germline loops: CDR1 GTSNPN, CDR2 SVGIG (reference sequence). J was trimmed by 4 bases and V by 4 bases; bases with no gene match: 5. This CDR3 spans 13 amino acids. The CDR3 DNA is TGTGCCTGGAACCCCGCGGGAGCAGATACGCAGTATTTT. Its translation: CAWNPAGADTQYF.

The chain couples TRBV4-1 to TRBJ2-1, with D maybe TRBD2 (5 bases). V dropped 1 base and J dropped 9 bases, with 19 bases sitting between them. Germline assignment: CDR1 MGHRA and CDR2 YSYEKL. This CDR3 contains 16 residues. For the CDR3, the DNA is TGCGCCAGCAGCCAAGGAGGTAGGAGGTACCCAGGTGAGCAGTTCTTC. As protein: CASSQGGRRYPGEQFF.

This chain uses TRBV28 with TRBJ2-1; 9 bases are shared with TRBD2. This CDR3 comprises 15 residues. With 5 bases clipped from V and 1 base from J, the junction kept 3 bases outside the gene matches. Per germline, CDR1 MDHEN and CDR2 SYDVKM. The CDR3 sequence is CASSLAGQSYNEQFF. The CDR3 bases are TGTGCCAGCAGTCTAGCGGGACAATCCTACAATGAGCAGTTCTTC.

The gene calls are TRBV25-1 and TRBJ2-1; 7 bases agree with TRBD1. V lost 1 base and J lost 5; bases outside the gene matches: 5. Germline V gives CDR1 MGHDK, CDR2 SYGVNS. The length of the CDR3 is 15 residues. The CDR3 nucleotides read TGTGCCAGCAGTGAATCGGACAGGCCACACAATGAGCAGTTCTTC. It translates to CASSESDRPHNEQFF. The full variable domain, in which reference TRBV25-1 and TRBJ2-1 provide the parts outside the CDR3, is EADIYQTPRYLVIGTGKKITLECSQTMGHDKMYWYQQDPGMELHLIHYSYGVNSTEKGDLSSESTVSRIRTEHFPLTLESARPSHTSQYLCASSESDRPHNEQFFGPGTRLTVL.

Only a few counts were recorded for this clone. The chain recombines TRBV9 with TRBJ2-5, with a possible D match to TRBD1 (6 bases). Trimming cost V 4 bases and J 5 bases, with 18 bases left between them. There are 15 residues in the CDR3. Germline loops: CDR1 SGDLS, CDR2 YYNGEE. The CDR3 DNA follows: TGTGCCAGCAGCCGCTGGGACACCAGTGGGGAGACCCAGTACTTC. Residues: CASSRWDTSGETQYF.

This clone has just one count. V usage is TRBV21-1 and J usage is TRBJ2-1; no check of the table's D call, TRBD2, against the DNA was made. TRBV21-1 is shown as a pseudogene. CDR3 length equals 17 residues. The DNA of the CDR3 is TGTGCCAGCAGGAAAGCTCTAGCTACACCTTCCGACAATGAGCAGTTCTTC. Its protein is CASRKALATPSDNEQFF.

This chain uses TRBV4-1 with TRBJ2-7, with 9 nucleotides matching TRBD2. V was pared by 6 bases and J by 6 bases, with 9 bases of the junction left unmatched. CDR1 and CDR2 (germline): MGHRA, YSYEKL. CDR3 size: 14 residues. In DNA, the CDR3 is TGCGCCAGCAGGGGTAGCGGGAGAGGTCCCGAGCAGTACTTC. Its translation: CASRGSGRGPEQYF.

The genes are TRBV11-3 and TRBJ2-1; TRBD1 matches at 7 bases. CDR1 and CDR2 (germline): SGHNT, YENEEA. Trimming took 1 base from V and 4 from J; bases not matched to a gene: 1. The length of the CDR3 is 14 residues. In DNA form, the CDR3 reads TGTGCCAGCAGCTTAGGCAGGGGGTACAATGAGCAGTTCTTC. Its protein is CASSLGRGYNEQFF.

The chain couples TRBV10-3 to TRBJ2-1; TRBD2 is a possible D gene (6 bases). The CDR3 extends over 13 amino acids. Germline values: CDR1 ENHRY, CDR2 SYGVKD. V lost 4 bases, J lost 3 bases, and 7 bases lay in between. CDR3 nucleotide sequence: TGTGCCATCAGTGTGGACTACTACAATGAGCAGTTCTTC. It translates to CAISVDYYNEQFF.

Comment on this clone: This sample also contains other DNA sequences that code for the same CDR3. The chain links TRBV2 to TRBJ2-1, with 7 bases aligning to TRBD2. The V segment lost 11 bases and the J segment 5 bases; nucleotides outside the gene matches: 15. The germline gives CDR1 SNHLY, CDR2 FYNNEI. This CDR3 is 15 amino acids long. The CDR3 loop is CAVGGGLASNNEQFF. The CDR3 nucleotides are TGTGCCGTGGGGGGGGGTCTAGCGTCTAACAATGAGCAGTTCTTC.

V gene TRBV5-1 combines with J gene TRBJ1-1; tentatively, D is TRBD1 (6 bases). Germline CDR1 reads SGHRS; CDR2 reads YFSETQ. The germline V and J ends were trimmed by 1 base and 5 bases, with 9 bases remaining between them. This CDR3 has 13 amino acids. CDR3: CASSLSGVTEAFF. For the CDR3, the DNA is TGCGCCAGCAGCTTGTCAGGGGTTACTGAAGCTTTCTTT.

V is TRBV29-1 and J is TRBJ2-5; D is ambiguous. From germline, CDR1 is SQVTM and CDR2 ANQGSEA. V dropped 5 bases and J dropped 2 bases, with 12 bases sitting between them. This CDR3 spans 13 amino acids. CDR3 nucleotide sequence: TGCAGCGTTCACCAGACCTCACAAGAGACCCAGTACTTC. Amino acid sequence: CSVHQTSQETQYF.

This clone was observed a handful of times. The J gene is TRBJ2-7, the V gene TRBV7-8; D gene uncertain. Germline-derived CDR1 and CDR2 are SGHVS and FQNEAQ. The V end lost 1 base, the J end lost 5 bases, and 12 bases lay between the germline ends. The CDR3 length is 14 residues. Here the CDR3 reads CASSLEAELDEQYF. The CDR3 DNA follows: TGTGCCAGCAGCTTAGAGGCTGAATTGGACGAGCAGTACTTC.

The chain combines TRBV4-3 with TRBJ2-3; 10 nucleotides agree with TRBD2. The CDR3 length is 18 residues. V shed 0 bases and J 1 base; nucleotides not matched to a gene: 7. Germline loops: CDR1 LGHNA, CDR2 YSLEER. This CDR3 is CASSQDQAGLAGTDTQYF. CDR3 DNA sequence: TGCGCCAGCAGCCAAGATCAAGCCGGACTAGCGGGCACAGATACGCAGTATTTT.

This clone was counted a single time. This chain connects TRBV28 to TRBJ1-1, with D perhaps TRBD1 (5 bases). Germline-derived CDR1 and CDR2 are MDHEN and SYDVKM. The V end was cut by 5 bases, the J end by 4 bases, with 14 bases between. CDR3 size: 14 residues. This CDR3 is CASSLAGTRTEAFF. As DNA, the CDR3 is TGTGCCAGCAGTCTAGCCGGGACGCGCACTGAAGCTTTCTTT.

The J gene is TRBJ2-1, the V gene TRBV7-3; D is perhaps TRBD2 (6 bases). V was cut by 1 base and J by 1 base, with 8 bases left in between. Germline loops: CDR1 SGHTA, CDR2 FQGTGA. The CDR3 runs to 15 residues. In DNA form, the CDR3 reads TGTGCCAGCAGCTTAAGCGGGAATTCCTACAATGAGCAGTTCTTC. Translated, it gives CASSLSGNSYNEQFF.

This chain connects TRBV6-1 to TRBJ1-3; D might be TRBD1 (5 bases). Trimming cost V 7 bases and J 5 bases, with 15 bases left between them. The germline CDR1 and CDR2 sequences are MNHNS and SASEGT. The CDR3 is 14 residues long. CDR3 sequence reads: CASTRDPQRNTIYF. CDR3 nucleotides: TGTGCCAGCACTCGGGACCCGCAGAGAAACACCATATATTTT.

There are a few counts of this clone. This rearrangement joins TRBV19 to TRBJ1-5, with D possibly matching TRBD1 (6 bases). Trimming removed 3 bases at V and 5 bases at J, with 11 bases between. The length of the CDR3 is 14 residues. Germline V gene sequence: CDR1 LNHDA, CDR2 SQIVND (reference sequence). The CDR3 bases are TGTGCCAGTAGTATGAAACAGGGAGATCAGCCCCAGCATTTT. This translates into CASSMKQGDQPQHF.

V is TRBV30 and J is TRBJ1-1, with unresolved D. The CDR3 spans 13 residues. Germline values: CDR1 GTSNPN, CDR2 SVGIG (reference sequence). Trimming left V 2 bases short and J 1 base short, with 8 bases between. The CDR3 spells CAWSISENTEAFF. The CDR3, as DNA: TGTGCCTGGAGTATTTCGGAGAACACTGAAGCTTTCTTT. The variable domain in full, with the rest retrieved from reference TRBV30 and TRBJ1-1, is SQTIHQWPATLVQPVGSPLSLECTVEGTSNPNLYWYRQAAGRGLQLLFYSVGIGQISSEVPQNLSASRPQDRQFILSSKKLLLSDSGFYLCAWSISENTEAFFGQGTRLTVV.

V usage is TRBV5-5 and J usage is TRBJ1-5; the D gene is possibly TRBD1 (5 bases). The V gene lost 5 bases and the J gene lost 1 base, with 7 bases spanning the gap. Germline loops: CDR1 SGHKS, CDR2 YYEKEE (reference sequence). The CDR3 runs to 13 residues. CDR3 sequence (DNA): TGTGCCAGCAGTCGGGACAGCAATCAGCCCCAGCATTTT. Translated, it gives CASSRDSNQPQHF.